This T cell receptor (beta chain) was found in a study of Graves' ophthalmopathy and Graves' hyperthyroidism. Study-level points and caveats: A majority of expanded thyroid clonotypes exceeding 0.001 frequency were likewise present in blood.

This clonotype has a handful of counts. Its antigen is unidentified. Amplification of the TCR beta CDR3 regions used RNA transcripts (as template). HTBI primers served in a first-round RT-PCR, which a second-round multiplex PCR followed. TCRdb re-called the multiplex PCR reads through MiXCR, storing one row per CDR3 protein. The sample shows more than 1,000,000 distinct CDR3 sequences, 35% to 40% of them seen only once. Certain patients were not enrolled. These were patients with other autoimmune diseases, uncontrolled infections, pregnancy or lactation. Patients were diagnosed from clinical symptoms, serum thyroxine, TRAb, thyroid ultrasound and orbital computed tomography. Germline CDR1 and CDR2: LNHDA and SQIVND (reference sequence). The V end was cut by 9 bases, the J end by 2 bases, with 14 bases between. The CDR3 spans 14 residues.

The sequenced sample consisted of peripheral blood or thyroid tissue (not recorded which). V gene TRBV19 combines with J gene TRBJ1-3; possibly TRBD1 for D (5 bases). This TCR derives from an adult man with Graves' hyperthyroidism. CDR3 loop: CASHRRGAGNTIYF. CDR3 bases: TGTGCCAGCCACCGACGGGGGGCTGGAAACACCATATATTTT.